This is a list of T cell receptor beta chains from one sample in a study of T-cell memory formation after mild COVID-19. TCRdb reprocessed the 5' RACE reads with MiXCR, giving one entry per CDR3 protein. The table has a few hundred thousand distinct CDR3 sequences, about 10% seen once. The sequenced sample was PBMCs or a T cell subset sorted from them (not recorded which). These receptors came from a man aged 18 to 29 who had mild COVID-19 (a few samples of this study predate the infection). Cell type and time point are not known. CDR3s include the opening cysteine and the closing phenylalanine or tryptophan. A D gene is named only where the DNA matches it firmly. Some rows have no size entry. The others give once, few or many, or a class for an expanded clone.

d_gene: .
j_gene: TRBJ2-5
v_gene: TRBV28
abundance: few
CDR3nt: TGTGCCAGCAGTGAACAGGGCCAAGAGACCCAGTACTTC
CDR3aa: CASSEQGQETQYF

d_gene: TRBD2
j_gene: TRBJ2-3
v_gene: TRBV7-3
abundance: .
CDR3nt: TGTGCCAGCGCCGGGGGGGTCGGGACAGATACGCAGTATTTT
CDR3aa: CASAGGVGTDTQYF

d_gene: .
j_gene: TRBJ2-2
v_gene: TRBV5-1
abundance: .
CDR3nt: TGCGCCAGCTGCCCTGGGACGATCACCGGGGAGCTGTTTTTT
CDR3aa: CASCPGTITGELFF

d_gene: TRBD1
j_gene: TRBJ2-4
v_gene: TRBV4-3
abundance: few
CDR3nt: TGCGCCAGCAGCCAAGATGGGACAGGGAAAGGCATTCAGTACTTC
CDR3aa: CASSQDGTGKGIQYF

d_gene: .
j_gene: TRBJ2-1
v_gene: TRBV20-1
abundance: .
CDR3nt: TGCAGTGCAATGTTGGGGACCCACAGCTCCGGTGAGCAGTTCTTC
CDR3aa: CSAMLGTHSSGEQFF

d_gene: TRBD2
j_gene: TRBJ2-3
v_gene: TRBV3-1
abundance: few
CDR3nt: TGTGCCAGCAGCACCGGGACTAGCGGTACAGATACGCAGTATTTT
CDR3aa: CASSTGTSGTDTQYF

d_gene: .
j_gene: TRBJ1-5
v_gene: TRBV12-3/TRBV12-4
abundance: .
CDR3nt: TGTGCCAGCAGTTTTCAGGCTAATAGCAATCAGCCCCAGCATTTT
CDR3aa: CASSFQANSNQPQHF

d_gene: .
j_gene: TRBJ1-4
v_gene: TRBV20-1
abundance: few
CDR3nt: TGCAGTGCGGGTGTGGTTGGCGAAAAACTGTTTTTT
CDR3aa: CSAGVVGEKLFF

d_gene: .
j_gene: TRBJ2-7
v_gene: TRBV5-1
abundance: many
CDR3nt: TGCGCCAGCAGCTTGGCCGAACAGGGTTCCTACGAGCAGTACTTC
CDR3aa: CASSLAEQGSYEQYF

d_gene: .
j_gene: TRBJ2-5
v_gene: TRBV15
abundance: .
CDR3nt: TGTGCCACCAGCAGAGGGGTTGGAGAGACCCAGTACTTC
CDR3aa: CATSRGVGETQYF

d_gene: .
j_gene: TRBJ2-1
v_gene: TRBV5-6
abundance: many
CDR3nt: TGTGCCAGCAGCTTGAGGGGGGGATCTACGTACAATGAGCAGTTCTTC
CDR3aa: CASSLRGGSTYNEQFF

d_gene: TRBD1
j_gene: TRBJ2-7
v_gene: TRBV5-1
abundance: .
CDR3nt: TGCGCCAGCAGCTTCGGACAGGGGGTTTCGAGAGAGCAGTACTTC
CDR3aa: CASSFGQGVSREQYF

d_gene: .
j_gene: TRBJ2-7
v_gene: TRBV4-1
abundance: .
CDR3nt: TGCGCCAGCAGCCAAGAGATGCGACTCCCCTACGAGCAGTACTTC
CDR3aa: CASSQEMRLPYEQYF

d_gene: .
j_gene: TRBJ1-1
v_gene: TRBV5-1
abundance: many
CDR3nt: TGCGCCAGCAGCTTACGCCCTAAGGGCATGAACACTGAAGCTTTCTTT
CDR3aa: CASSLRPKGMNTEAFF

d_gene: .
j_gene: TRBJ2-3
v_gene: TRBV11-2
abundance: .
CDR3nt: TGTGCCAGCAGCTTAGAGTGGTGGGATACGCAGTATTTT
CDR3aa: CASSLEWWDTQYF

d_gene: TRBD2
j_gene: TRBJ2-1
v_gene: TRBV12-3/TRBV12-4
abundance: .
CDR3nt: TGTGCCAGCAGCCAGAGGACTAGCGGGGGGGCCCATGAGCAGTTCTTC
CDR3aa: CASSQRTSGGAHEQFF

d_gene: TRBD1
j_gene: TRBJ2-7
v_gene: TRBV9
abundance: few
CDR3nt: TGTGCCAGCAGCCCTCGGTCAGGGGGCCCCTACGAGCAGTACTTC
CDR3aa: CASSPRSGGPYEQYF

d_gene: .
j_gene: TRBJ1-4
v_gene: TRBV10-3
abundance: many
CDR3nt: TGTGCCATCAGCGCGGGGACGGGAGAAAAACTGTTTTTT
CDR3aa: CAISAGTGEKLFF

d_gene: .
j_gene: TRBJ2-5
v_gene: TRBV4-2
abundance: few
CDR3nt: TGTGCCAGCAGCCAGGTCCTCCAAGAGACCCAGTACTTC
CDR3aa: CASSQVLQETQYF

d_gene: .
j_gene: TRBJ1-1
v_gene: TRBV7-2
abundance: many
CDR3nt: TGTGCCAGCAGTTCTATCAGGGATACTGAAGCTTTCTTT
CDR3aa: CASSSIRDTEAFF

d_gene: TRBD2
j_gene: TRBJ2-1
v_gene: TRBV7-2
abundance: few
CDR3nt: TGTGCCAGCAGCTTAGAGCGGGGGGGCTACAATGAGCAGTTCTTC
CDR3aa: CASSLERGGYNEQFF

d_gene: TRBD1
j_gene: TRBJ2-5
v_gene: TRBV7-2
abundance: many
CDR3nt: TGTGCCAGCAGCTTAGGGCAGGGGGACCTTCGGGAGACCCAGTACTTC
CDR3aa: CASSLGQGDLRETQYF

d_gene: .
j_gene: TRBJ1-2
v_gene: TRBV5-1
abundance: .
CDR3nt: TGCGCCAGCGGTAATGGAAACTATGGCTACACCTTC
CDR3aa: CASGNGNYGYTF

d_gene: .
j_gene: TRBJ1-2
v_gene: TRBV7-9
abundance: .
CDR3nt: TGTGCCAGCAGCTCGAGACAGTATGGCTACACCTTC
CDR3aa: CASSSRQYGYTF

d_gene: TRBD2
j_gene: TRBJ2-1
v_gene: TRBV25-1
abundance: .
CDR3nt: TGTGCCAGCAGTGGCTCCTACGGGACTAGCGGGGGGCCCGTGAGCTCCTACAATGAGCAGTTCTTC
CDR3aa: CASSGSYGTSGGPVSSYNEQFF

d_gene: .
j_gene: TRBJ2-3
v_gene: TRBV6-5
abundance: few
CDR3nt: TGTGCCAGCAGTTATGGACTTTTTGATACGCAGTATTTT
CDR3aa: CASSYGLFDTQYF

d_gene: .
j_gene: TRBJ2-3
v_gene: TRBV12-3/TRBV12-4
abundance: many
CDR3nt: TGTGCCAGCAGTTTTGCCCAGGGTGTGGATACGCAGTATTTT
CDR3aa: CASSFAQGVDTQYF

d_gene: .
j_gene: TRBJ2-2
v_gene: TRBV6-5
abundance: many
CDR3nt: TGTGCCAGCAGTTACTCCGCCTGGCAGGGCGGTGGCACCGGGGAGCTGTTTTTT
CDR3aa: CASSYSAWQGGGTGELFF

d_gene: TRBD2
j_gene: TRBJ2-3
v_gene: TRBV9
abundance: .
CDR3nt: TGTGCCAGCAGCGTCCCACAGCCGGGAGGTGCACGGGATACGCAGTATTTT
CDR3aa: CASSVPQPGGARDTQYF

d_gene: TRBD1
j_gene: TRBJ2-1
v_gene: TRBV5-1
abundance: few
CDR3nt: TGCGCCAGCAGCGTCATAGGACAGGCCTACAATGAGCAGTTCTTC
CDR3aa: CASSVIGQAYNEQFF

d_gene: .
j_gene: TRBJ2-1
v_gene: TRBV7-9
abundance: many
CDR3nt: TGTGCCAGCAGCTTGGACTATCGCTTTGACAATGAGCAGTTCTTC
CDR3aa: CASSLDYRFDNEQFF

d_gene: TRBD1
j_gene: TRBJ1-6
v_gene: TRBV29-1
abundance: few
CDR3nt: TGCAGCGTTACTACCGGGGACAGGGGGTATTCACCCCTCCACTTT
CDR3aa: CSVTTGDRGYSPLHF

d_gene: .
j_gene: TRBJ1-1
v_gene: TRBV5-1
abundance: many
CDR3nt: TGCGCCAGCAGCTTGGAGGGTGTCGGAGCTTTCTTT
CDR3aa: CASSLEGVGAFF

d_gene: .
j_gene: TRBJ2-5
v_gene: TRBV7-2
abundance: .
CDR3nt: TGTGCCAGCAGCTTAAGGGGAGTGGGGCCGCAACAAGAGACCCAGTACTTC
CDR3aa: CASSLRGVGPQQETQYF

d_gene: .
j_gene: TRBJ2-3
v_gene: TRBV5-4
abundance: .
CDR3nt: TGTGCCAGCAGCTTAGGGGTCGAACAAGATACGCAGTATTTT
CDR3aa: CASSLGVEQDTQYF

d_gene: .
j_gene: TRBJ1-5
v_gene: TRBV12-3/TRBV12-4
abundance: few
CDR3nt: TGTGCCAGCAGTTCAGCCGATCAGCCCCAGCATTTT
CDR3aa: CASSSADQPQHF

d_gene: .
j_gene: TRBJ1-5
v_gene: TRBV9
abundance: few
CDR3nt: TGTGCCAGTTCTCAGGGGTTCAGCAATCAGCCCCAGCATTTT
CDR3aa: CASSQGFSNQPQHF

d_gene: .
j_gene: TRBJ2-3
v_gene: TRBV7-2
abundance: .
CDR3nt: TGTGCCAGCAGCTTGTACAGGGATACGCAGTATTTT
CDR3aa: CASSLYRDTQYF

d_gene: TRBD1
j_gene: TRBJ1-6
v_gene: TRBV20-1
abundance: many
CDR3nt: TGCAGTGCTAGAGACGGAAGACAGGGATCAAATTCACCCCTCCACTTT
CDR3aa: CSARDGRQGSNSPLHF

d_gene: .
j_gene: TRBJ1-5
v_gene: TRBV12-3/TRBV12-4
abundance: many
CDR3nt: TGTGCCAGCAGTCCCGTTGTATTAGGTCAGCCCCAGCATTTT
CDR3aa: CASSPVVLGQPQHF

d_gene: TRBD2
j_gene: TRBJ2-3
v_gene: TRBV19
abundance: few
CDR3nt: TGTGCCAGTAGTATAGGCGGGGGGGGCACAGATACGCAGTATTTT
CDR3aa: CASSIGGGGTDTQYF

d_gene: TRBD2
j_gene: TRBJ2-3
v_gene: TRBV5-4
abundance: many
CDR3nt: TGTGCCAGCAGCCCACCGGGGGGGGGCACAGATACGCAGTATTTT
CDR3aa: CASSPPGGGTDTQYF

d_gene: .
j_gene: TRBJ1-2
v_gene: TRBV3-1
abundance: .
CDR3nt: TGTGCCAGCAGCTGGTCCGTGGGGGGCTACACCTTC
CDR3aa: CASSWSVGGYTF

d_gene: .
j_gene: TRBJ2-6
v_gene: TRBV5-1
abundance: .
CDR3nt: TGCGCCAGCAGCTTGGGCGTCCGAACATTTGGGACTGGGGCCAACGTCCTGACTTTC
CDR3aa: CASSLGVRTFGTGANVLTF

d_gene: .
j_gene: TRBJ1-2
v_gene: TRBV7-9
abundance: .
CDR3nt: TGTGCCAGCAGCTTGCAGGGGCCGGATGGCTACACCTTC
CDR3aa: CASSLQGPDGYTF

d_gene: .
j_gene: TRBJ2-7
v_gene: TRBV5-1
abundance: .
CDR3nt: TGCGCCAGCAGCCTGCGGGTCCAGAGCGACGAGCAGTACTTC
CDR3aa: CASSLRVQSDEQYF

d_gene: .
j_gene: TRBJ1-2
v_gene: TRBV4-1
abundance: few
CDR3nt: TGCGCCAGCAGGGCGAAAGGGGCTGACTATGGCTACACCTTC
CDR3aa: CASRAKGADYGYTF

d_gene: .
j_gene: TRBJ2-4
v_gene: TRBV18
abundance: .
CDR3nt: TGTGCCAGCTCACCTCCGACGCGTCCAATTCAGTACTTC
CDR3aa: CASSPPTRPIQYF

d_gene: .
j_gene: TRBJ2-5
v_gene: TRBV12-3/TRBV12-4
abundance: .
CDR3nt: TGTGCCAGCAGCCCATCAAGAGGACGGGGAAACGAGGAGACCCAGTACTTC
CDR3aa: CASSPSRGRGNEETQYF

d_gene: TRBD1
j_gene: TRBJ1-2
v_gene: TRBV20-1
abundance: .
CDR3nt: TGCAGTGCTAGTTTGGTTCACGAGGGGGCCTCTGGCTACACCTTC
CDR3aa: CSASLVHEGASGYTF

d_gene: TRBD1
j_gene: TRBJ1-1
v_gene: TRBV2
abundance: few
CDR3nt: TGTGCCAGCACAACCGGGACAGGGTATATGGAAGCTTTCTTT
CDR3aa: CASTTGTGYMEAFF

d_gene: .
j_gene: TRBJ1-1
v_gene: TRBV29-1
abundance: .
CDR3nt: TGCAGCGTTGAGGGCAGAAACACTGAAGCTTTCTTT
CDR3aa: CSVEGRNTEAFF

d_gene: .
j_gene: TRBJ2-3
v_gene: TRBV7-2
abundance: .
CDR3nt: TGTGCCAGCAGCTTCGGACAGGGCTTGAGGAGCGGGAGAGTAGATACGCAGTATTTT
CDR3aa: CASSFGQGLRSGRVDTQYF

d_gene: .
j_gene: TRBJ1-3
v_gene: TRBV7-2
abundance: few
CDR3nt: TGTGCCAGCAGCCGCAGACTAGAGGGGGTTTCTGGAAACACCATATATTTT
CDR3aa: CASSRRLEGVSGNTIYF